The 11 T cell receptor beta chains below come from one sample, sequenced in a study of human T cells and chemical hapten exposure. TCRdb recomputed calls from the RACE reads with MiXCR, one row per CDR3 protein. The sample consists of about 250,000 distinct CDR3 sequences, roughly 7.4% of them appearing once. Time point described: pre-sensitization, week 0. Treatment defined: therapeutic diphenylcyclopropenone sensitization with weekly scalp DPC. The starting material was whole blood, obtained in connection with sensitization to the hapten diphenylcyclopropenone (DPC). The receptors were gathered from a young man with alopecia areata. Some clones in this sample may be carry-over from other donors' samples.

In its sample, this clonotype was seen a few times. CDR3 amino acids: CASSSRTGETGELFF. The CDR3 nucleotides read TGCGCCAGCAGCTCAAGGACAGGGGAGACCGGGGAGCTGTTTTTT. The genes are TRBV5-1 and TRBJ2-2; 9 positions agree with TRBD1. This CDR3 contains 15 residues. V was clipped by 3 bases and J by 5 bases; unmatched bases: 5. Germline lookup yields CDR1 SGHRS and CDR2 YFSETQ.

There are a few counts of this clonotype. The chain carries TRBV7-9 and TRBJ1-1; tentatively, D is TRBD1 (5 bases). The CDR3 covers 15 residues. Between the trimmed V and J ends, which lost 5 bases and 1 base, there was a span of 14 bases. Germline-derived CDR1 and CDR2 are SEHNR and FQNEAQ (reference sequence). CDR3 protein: CASSPTHGGNTEAFF. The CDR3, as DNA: TGTGCCAGCAGCCCTACCCATGGGGGGAACACTGAAGCTTTCTTT.

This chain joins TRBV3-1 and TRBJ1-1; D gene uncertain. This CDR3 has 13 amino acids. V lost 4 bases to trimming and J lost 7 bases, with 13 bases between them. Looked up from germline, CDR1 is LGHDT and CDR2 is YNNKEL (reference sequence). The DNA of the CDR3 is TGTGCCAGCAGCCGAAACCAGTTGGGTGAAGCTTTCTTT. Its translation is CASSRNQLGEAFF.

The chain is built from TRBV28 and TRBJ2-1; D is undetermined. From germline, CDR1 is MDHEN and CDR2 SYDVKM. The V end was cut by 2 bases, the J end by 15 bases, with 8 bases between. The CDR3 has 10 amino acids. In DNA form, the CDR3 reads TGTGCCAGCAGTTTAAGGATCCCGTTCTTC. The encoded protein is CASSLRIPFF.

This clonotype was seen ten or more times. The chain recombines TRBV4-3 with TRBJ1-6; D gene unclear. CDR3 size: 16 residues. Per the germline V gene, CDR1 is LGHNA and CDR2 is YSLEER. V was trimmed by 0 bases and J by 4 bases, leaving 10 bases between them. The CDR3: CASSQEATVYNSPLHF. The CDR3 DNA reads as TGCGCCAGCAGCCAAGAGGCAACAGTTTATAATTCACCCCTCCACTTT.

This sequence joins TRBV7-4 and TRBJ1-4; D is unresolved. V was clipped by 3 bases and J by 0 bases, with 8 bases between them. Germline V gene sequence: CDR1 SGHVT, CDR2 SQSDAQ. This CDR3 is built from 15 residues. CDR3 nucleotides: TGTGCCAGCAGCTTCGGGCCCGCAACTAATGAAAAACTGTTTTTT. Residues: CASSFGPATNEKLFF.

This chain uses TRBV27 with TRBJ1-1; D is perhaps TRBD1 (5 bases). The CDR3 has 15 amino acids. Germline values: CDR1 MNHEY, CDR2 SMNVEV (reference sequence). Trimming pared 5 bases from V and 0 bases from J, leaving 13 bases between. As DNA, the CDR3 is TGTGCCAGCAGTCTGATAGGGGTTATGAACACTGAAGCTTTCTTT. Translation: CASSLIGVMNTEAFF.

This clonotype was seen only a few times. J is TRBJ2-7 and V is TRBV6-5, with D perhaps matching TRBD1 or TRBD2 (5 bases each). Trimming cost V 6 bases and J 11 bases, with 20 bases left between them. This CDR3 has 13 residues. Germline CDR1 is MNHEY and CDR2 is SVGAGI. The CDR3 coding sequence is TGTGCCAGCAGGGGGACCTATAAAGGTGGCGAGTACTTC. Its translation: CASRGTYKGGEYF.

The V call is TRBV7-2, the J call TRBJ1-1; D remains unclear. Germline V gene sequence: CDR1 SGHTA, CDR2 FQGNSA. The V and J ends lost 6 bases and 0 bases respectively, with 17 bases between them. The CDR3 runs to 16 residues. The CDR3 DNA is TGTGCCAGCAGACAGATAGGGAGGCGTGTGAACACTGAAGCTTTCTTT. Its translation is CASRQIGRRVNTEAFF. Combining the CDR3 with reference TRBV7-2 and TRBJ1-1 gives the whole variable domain GAGVSQSPSNKVTEKGKDVELRCDPISGHTALYWYRQSLGQGLEFLIYFQGNSAPDKSGLPSDRFSAERTGGSVSTLTIQRTQQEDSAVYLCASRQIGRRVNTEAFFGQGTRLTVV.

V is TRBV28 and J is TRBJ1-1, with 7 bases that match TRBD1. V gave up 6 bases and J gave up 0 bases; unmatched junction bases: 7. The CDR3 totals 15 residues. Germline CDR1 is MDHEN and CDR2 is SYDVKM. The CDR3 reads CASSRRTGMNTEAFF. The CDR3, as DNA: TGTGCCAGCAGCCGACGGACAGGCATGAACACTGAAGCTTTCTTT.

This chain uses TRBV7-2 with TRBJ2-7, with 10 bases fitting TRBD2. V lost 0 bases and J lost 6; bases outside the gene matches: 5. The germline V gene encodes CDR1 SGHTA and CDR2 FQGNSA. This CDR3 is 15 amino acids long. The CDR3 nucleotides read TGTGCCAGCAGCTTAGCTGGGACTAGCGTGGGCGAGCAGTACTTC. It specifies CASSLAGTSVGEQYF.